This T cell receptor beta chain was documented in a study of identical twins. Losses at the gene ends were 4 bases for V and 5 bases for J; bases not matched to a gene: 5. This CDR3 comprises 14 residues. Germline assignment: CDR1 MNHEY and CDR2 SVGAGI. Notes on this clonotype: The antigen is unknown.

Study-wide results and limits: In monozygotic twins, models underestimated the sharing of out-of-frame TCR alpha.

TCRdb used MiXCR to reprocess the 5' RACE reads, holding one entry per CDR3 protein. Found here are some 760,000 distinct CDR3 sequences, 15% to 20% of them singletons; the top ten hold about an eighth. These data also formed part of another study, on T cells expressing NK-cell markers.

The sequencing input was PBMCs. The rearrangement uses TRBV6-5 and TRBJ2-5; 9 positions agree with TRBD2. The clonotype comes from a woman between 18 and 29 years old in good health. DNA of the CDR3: TGTGCCAGCAGTTCTTTAGCGGGAGCCGAGACCCAGTACTTC. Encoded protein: CASSSLAGAETQYF.